Listed below are T cell receptor beta chains from one sample, sequenced in a study of blood T cells in healthy people across ages. TCRdb fed the 5' RACE reads into MiXCR, producing one record per CDR3 protein. The data contain fewer than 1,000,000 distinct CDR3 sequences, under 45% of them singletons. Source material: blood. Receptors originate from a man in his 60s in good health. Each CDR3 is given with its conserved first and last residue. A D gene is named only where the DNA matches it firmly. Not every row has a clone size; where given, it reads once, few, many or a size class.

j_call	clone_size	v_call	d_call	cdr3_nt	cdr3_aa
TRBJ1-1	once	TRBV6-6	TRBD1	TGTGCCAGCAGTCTCCGACAGGGAGGGGTTGACACTGAAGCTTTCTTT	CASSLRQGGVDTEAFF
TRBJ1-2	.	TRBV3-1	.	TGTGTCAGCAGAGACTCCGGGCAGAAAAATTCTCCTAACTATGGCTACACCTTC	CVSRDSGQKNSPNYGYTF
TRBJ2-3	few	TRBV20-1	TRBD2	TGCAGTGCTAGAGAATCGCGGGGGGGCGGGACAGATACGCAGTATTTT	CSARESRGGGTDTQYF
TRBJ1-1	.	TRBV12-3/TRBV12-4	.	TGTGCCAGCAGTTACACCGATGAGAACACTGAAGCTTTCTTT	CASSYTDENTEAFF
TRBJ2-1	few	TRBV27	.	TGTGCCAGCAGTTTTGGAGGGATAGGGTACAATGAGCAGTTCTTC	CASSFGGIGYNEQFF
TRBJ2-4	many	TRBV7-9	.	TGTGCCAGCAGCTTAGGGTCGGACAGCCCACATCGGTACTTC	CASSLGSDSPHRYF
TRBJ2-7	.	TRBV6-1	.	TGTGCCAGCAGTTTTTCGGGGGGCCGCTACGAGCAGTACTTC	CASSFSGGRYEQYF
TRBJ2-3	few	TRBV5-1	.	TGCGCCAGCAGCTTGGCCCGGGCAGTAGATACGCAGTATTTT	CASSLARAVDTQYF
TRBJ2-3	.	TRBV6-5	.	TGTGCCAGCAGATCCTCCGGGACGCACACAGATACGCAGTATTTT	CASRSSGTHTDTQYF
TRBJ2-7	few	TRBV9	TRBD1	TGTGCCAGCAGCCCCTCCTATGGACAGGGAGCTACCTACGAGCAGTACTTC	CASSPSYGQGATYEQYF
TRBJ2-1	few	TRBV12-3/TRBV12-4	.	TGTGCCAGCAGTGACAGGACCTATGAGCAGTTCTTC	CASSDRTYEQFF
TRBJ1-4	many	TRBV4-1	.	TGCGCCAGCAGCCAAGGACCGCCCCGGGACACCAATCAAAAACTGTTTTTT	CASSQGPPRDTNQKLFF
TRBJ1-2	.	TRBV28	.	TGTGCCAGCAGGAACATTTCTAACTATGGCTACACCTTC	CASRNISNYGYTF
TRBJ2-7	.	TRBV14	.	TGTGCCAGCAGCCAAGTAGGCGGGAAGGGGTTCGACGAGCAGTACTTC	CASSQVGGKGFDEQYF
TRBJ2-1	.	TRBV29-1	.	TGCAGCGGCCTACAGGGCCCCCTATCCTACAATGAGCAGTTCTTC	CSGLQGPLSYNEQFF
TRBJ2-5	.	TRBV9	.	TGTGCCAGCAGCATTAACAAGGGTGAGCAAGAGACCCAGTACTTC	CASSINKGEQETQYF
TRBJ2-7	few	TRBV20-1	.	TGCAGTGCTAGATGGGGAGAACAGCAGTACTTC	CSARWGEQQYF
TRBJ2-2	.	TRBV7-9	.	TGTGCCAGCAGCACCTACAGGGCGAACACCGGGGAGCTGTTTTTT	CASSTYRANTGELFF
TRBJ1-4	few	TRBV5-6	.	TGTGCCAGCAGCTTGGGTGGGCCCACAACTAATGAAAAACTGTTTTTT	CASSLGGPTTNEKLFF
TRBJ2-7	.	TRBV20-1	TRBD2	TGCAGTGCTGAGGGACTAGCGGGGTACGAGTCCTACAATGAGCAGTACTTC	CSAEGLAGYESYNEQYF
TRBJ1-2	.	TRBV6-6	.	TGTGCCACCACCCCCGAGGATAGCTATGGCTACACCTTC	CATTPEDSYGYTF
TRBJ2-7	few	TRBV20-1	.	TGCAGTGCAAAACCCACAGCTACCTACGAGCAGTACTTC	CSAKPTATYEQYF
TRBJ2-1	few	TRBV6-2/TRBV6-3	TRBD2	TGTGCCAGCAGTTACTCGACGGCGGGGGGGCCAGTTTATGAGCAGTTCTTC	CASSYSTAGGPVYEQFF
TRBJ1-4	.	TRBV15	.	TGTGCCACCAGCAGAGATCAGGGGCGCCGGGAAAAACTGTTTTTT	CATSRDQGRREKLFF
TRBJ2-1	few	TRBV6-5	.	TGTGCCAGCAGTCCCGGGAACAGGGTTAAGGTTGAGCAGTTCTTC	CASSPGNRVKVEQFF
TRBJ2-7	few	TRBV30	.	TGTGCCTGGAGTCCAGGGTTGGAGAATGAGCAGTACTTC	CAWSPGLENEQYF
TRBJ2-4	.	TRBV20-1	TRBD2	TGCAGTGCTAGAAAGGTAGCGGGGCCTGGGATTCAGTACTTC	CSARKVAGPGIQYF
TRBJ1-1	.	TRBV25-1	.	TGTGCCAGCAGACCGACAGACAGCACTGAAGCTTTCTTT	CASRPTDSTEAFF
TRBJ2-3	.	TRBV7-2	.	TGTGCCAGCAGCCGACTAGATGGGAGCACAGATACGCAGTATTTT	CASSRLDGSTDTQYF
TRBJ2-5	few	TRBV20-1	.	TGCAGTGCCCGTCACCAAACTGTAGAGACCCAGTACTTC	CSARHQTVETQYF
TRBJ2-1	few	TRBV25-1	.	TGTGCCAGCAGTGAGGACGGCTACAATGAGCAGTTCTTC	CASSEDGYNEQFF
TRBJ2-7	.	TRBV12-3/TRBV12-4	TRBD1	TGTGCCAGCAGTGTCGGACAGGGTGGCGAGCAGTACTTC	CASSVGQGGEQYF
TRBJ2-1	few	TRBV12-3/TRBV12-4	.	TGTGCCAGCAGGCCCCTCTTGGCGGGGCAGTTCTTC	CASRPLLAGQFF
TRBJ2-3	few	TRBV12-3/TRBV12-4	.	TGTGCCAGCAGTCGAGAGGGTGCAGATACGCAGTATTTT	CASSREGADTQYF
TRBJ1-2	.	TRBV27	TRBD1	TGTGCCAGCAGCCACAGGGGGACGAGTGGCTACACCTTC	CASSHRGTSGYTF
TRBJ1-2	.	TRBV6-1	.	TGTGCCAGCAGCGGGACCCGGGGAGACTATGGCTACACCTTC	CASSGTRGDYGYTF
TRBJ2-7	few	TRBV20-1	TRBD1	TGCAGTGCGATACGGGACAGAGGAGACGAGCAGTACTTC	CSAIRDRGDEQYF
TRBJ1-2	few	TRBV4-3	.	TGCGCCAGCAGCCAAGAAGCCGCCGGCAGGGGATTCGACTATGGCTACACCTTC	CASSQEAAGRGFDYGYTF
TRBJ2-7	.	TRBV7-2	TRBD2	TGTGCCAGCAGCCCCGAGGGGAGGGGCTCCTACGAGCAGTACTTC	CASSPEGRGSYEQYF
TRBJ2-7	.	TRBV27	TRBD1	TGTGCCAGCCGTTTAGACAGGGGAATCGGCGAGCAGTACTTC	CASRLDRGIGEQYF
TRBJ2-3	.	TRBV7-9	TRBD1	TGTGCCAGCAGCTTAGCGGGACAGGGGGATACGCAGTATTTT	CASSLAGQGDTQYF